The 32 T cell receptor beta chains listed next were all sequenced from one sample in a study of blood T cell repertoires in COVID-19. Clones were read by immunoSEQ multiplex PCR, and TCRdb kept only the in-frame ones, dropping some. The data contain fewer than 400,000 clones, over 75% of them singletons. Source material: PBMCs or T cells enriched from blood (not recorded which). Receptors were obtained from a man aged 25 to 40 who had recovered from COVID-19.

V usage is TRBV6-5 and J usage is TRBJ2-1, with D possibly matching TRBD1 (5 bases). CDR1 and CDR2 (germline): MNHEY, SVGAGI. Trimming shortened V by 4 bases and J by 10 bases, and 11 bases separated the two germline ends. The CDR3 loop spans 12 amino acids. Written as DNA, the CDR3 is TGTGCCAGCAGTTCCCGTCCAGGGGAGCAGTTCTTC. Its protein product is CASSSRPGEQFF.

V and J are TRBV4-1 and TRBJ2-5; 9 positions agree with TRBD1. Germline assignment: CDR1 MGHRA and CDR2 YSYEKL. The CDR3 runs 15 residues. J gave up 4 bases and V 1 base, and 4 bases lay outside the gene matches. The CDR3 here is CASSQGTGGRETQYF. The CDR3 DNA is TGCGCCAGCAGCCAAGGCACAGGGGGCCGAGAGACCCAGTACTTC.

This chain uses TRBV6-1 with TRBJ2-7, with 8 nucleotides matching TRBD1. Trimming cost V 2 bases and J 3 bases; bases outside gene matches: 6. Germline-derived CDR1 and CDR2 are MNHNS and SASEGT. This CDR3 contains 15 residues. The CDR3 loop is CASSEKAGGVYEQYF. The CDR3 DNA reads TGTGCCAGCAGTGAAAAGGCAGGGGGCGTCTACGAGCAGTACTTC.

This clone was recorded once. This chain links TRBV6-5 with TRBJ2-1; TRBD1 matches 7 bases. V was pared by 5 bases and J by 5 bases, with 3 bases of the junction left unmatched. This CDR3 spans 13 amino acids. Germline V gene lookup returns CDR1 MNHEY and CDR2 SVGAGI. CDR3 nucleotides: TGTGCCAGCAGTAAGACAGGGAACAATGAGCAGTTCTTC. Translating it yields CASSKTGNNEQFF.

The chain joins TRBV4-1 to TRBJ1-4, with D possibly TRBD1 on 5 matching bases. The CDR3 consists of 15 residues. The germline gives CDR1 MGHRA, CDR2 YSYEKL. Trimming left V 3 bases short and J 1 base short, with 9 bases between. CDR3 in amino acids: CASSQRQGTNEKLFF. The CDR3 DNA sequence: TGCGCCAGCAGCCAGAGGCAGGGAACTAATGAAAAACTGTTTTTT.

V usage is TRBV6-5 and J usage is TRBJ2-7, with D possibly being TRBD2 (6 bases). The CDR3 consists of 16 residues. Germline-derived CDR1 and CDR2 are MNHEY and SVGAGI. V was clipped by 2 bases and J by 2 bases, with 16 bases between them. This chain's CDR3 is CASSYVFGGGAYEQYF. The CDR3 region has the DNA TGTGCCAGCAGTTACGTTTTTGGTGGAGGGGCCTACGAGCAGTACTTC.

This chain connects TRBV7-2 to TRBJ1-3, with D tentatively TRBD1 (6 bases). This CDR3 is 14 amino acids long. V lost 6 bases and J 4 bases, leaving 13 bases between the germline ends. Looked up from germline, CDR1 is SGHTA and CDR2 is FQGNSA. The CDR3 loop is CASSRRGSGNTIYF. In DNA, the CDR3 is TGTGCCAGCAGTCGCAGGGGAAGCGGAAACACCATATATTTT.

J is TRBJ2-1 and V is TRBV6-2 or TRBV6-3; a weak D match, TRBD1 (6 bases). The V gene's germline CDR1 is MNHEY and CDR2 SVGEGT. CDR3 length equals 16 residues. Trimming pared 4 bases from V and 7 bases from J, leaving 20 bases between. As DNA, the CDR3 is TGTGCCAGCAGTTCGTTGAGGACCAGGGGATCTAATGAGCAGTTCTTC. It encodes CASSSLRTRGSNEQFF.

V gene TRBV2 combines with J gene TRBJ1-2; 8 nucleotides align to TRBD1. V was clipped by 4 bases and J by 7 bases; unmatched bases: 8. The CDR3 runs 14 residues. Per germline, CDR1 SNHLY and CDR2 FYNNEI. CDR3 sequence reads: CASSVQGAQVGYTF. The CDR3, as DNA: TGTGCCAGCAGTGTCCAGGGGGCCCAGGTTGGCTACACCTTC.

The chain joins TRBV14 to TRBJ1-6; D remains ambiguous. Trimming stripped 0 bases from V and 4 bases from J, with 4 bases between. The CDR3 spans 14 residues. Germline V gene data show CDR1 as SGHDN and CDR2 as FVKESK. The CDR3 region is CASSQEQYNSPLHF. The CDR3 region has the DNA TGTGCCAGCAGCCAAGAACAGTATAATTCACCCCTCCACTTT.

This CDR3 is CASSLAPGGQPQHF. CDR3 nucleotides: TGTGCCAGCAGCTTAGCGCCCGGGGGTCAGCCCCAGCATTTT. The chain combines TRBV7-6 with TRBJ1-5, with a weak D call TRBD1 (5 bases). V lost 0 bases to trimming and J lost 6 bases, with 9 bases between them. Germline V CDR1 and CDR2: SGHVS, FNYEAQ. The CDR3 runs to 14 residues. The full variable domain, with the rest looked up from reference TRBV7-6 and TRBJ1-5, is GAGVSQSPRYKVTKRGQDVALRCDPISGHVSLYWYRQALGQGPEFLTYFNYEAQQDKSGLPNDRFSAERPEGSISTLTIQRTEQRDSAMYRCASSLAPGGQPQHFGDGTRLSIL.

The chain joins TRBV24-1 to TRBJ1-5; 7 bases agree with TRBD1. Germline-derived CDR1 and CDR2 are KGHDR and SFDVKD. CDR3 length: 15 residues. Trimming at V came to 5 bases and at J to 5 bases, leaving 8 bases not matched to a gene. This CDR3 is CATSAAGGKDQPQHF. DNA of the CDR3: TGTGCCACCAGTGCGGCAGGGGGGAAGGATCAGCCCCAGCATTTT.

V usage is TRBV19 and J usage is TRBJ1-4; D may be TRBD1 (5 bases). The V gene lost 5 bases and the J gene lost 6 bases, with 7 bases spanning the gap. In germline, CDR1 is LNHDA, CDR2 SQIVND (reference sequence). The CDR3 length is 12 residues. CDR3 in amino acids: CASSPRDEKLFF. DNA for the CDR3: TGTGCCAGTAGTCCCAGGGATGAAAAACTGTTTTTT.

This rearrangement joins TRBV2 to TRBJ2-7; TRBD1 aligns across 8 bases. The V segment lost 6 bases and the J segment 2 bases; nucleotides outside the gene matches: 12. The germline V gene has CDR1 SNHLY and CDR2 FYNNEI. This CDR3 region has 16 residues. The CDR3 nucleotides are TGTGCCAGCAGAATCCTCGACAGGGGCACTCCCTACGAGCAGTACTTC. Translated: CASRILDRGTPYEQYF. Based on the CDR3 plus reference TRBV2 and TRBJ2-7, the full variable domain is EPEVTQTPSHQVTQMGQEVILRCVPISNHLYFYWYRQILGQKVEFLVSFYNNEISEKSEIFDDQFSVERPDGSNFTLKIRSTKLEDSAMYFCASRILDRGTPYEQYFGPGTRLTVT.

The J gene is TRBJ2-7, the V gene TRBV9, with D perhaps matching TRBD2 (6 bases). Looked up from germline, CDR1 is SGDLS and CDR2 is YYNGEE. Trimming removed 0 bases at V and 2 bases at J, with 12 bases between. The CDR3 loop spans 15 amino acids. This CDR3 reads CASSVDGSGTYEQYF. CDR3 sequence (DNA): TGTGCCAGCAGCGTAGATGGTAGCGGAACCTACGAGCAGTACTTC.

This clone was counted once. This rearrangement joins TRBV4-1 to TRBJ2-7; 7 bases match TRBD1. V shed 0 bases, J shed 1 base, and the junction held 9 bases outside the gene matches. CDR1 MGHRA and CDR2 YSYEKL come from the germline V gene. CDR3 length: 17 residues. CDR3 in DNA: TGCGCCAGCAGCCAAGATCCAGGGGGACCGATATCCTACGAGCAGTACTTC. Protein sequence: CASSQDPGGPISYEQYF.

Details on this clone: This sample also contains other DNA sequences that code for the same CDR3. This chain links TRBV7-9 with TRBJ2-7; TRBD1 matches 7 bases. The V segment lost 3 bases and the J segment 3 bases; nucleotides outside the gene matches: 2. CDR1 is SEHNR and CDR2 is FQNEAQ in the germline V gene (reference sequence). This CDR3 spans 13 amino acids. The DNA of the CDR3 is TGTGCCAGCAGCTTTAGACAGGGCTACGAGCAGTACTTC. It codes for CASSFRQGYEQYF.

This sequence joins TRBV6-1 and TRBJ2-2; 7 bases map to TRBD1. Trimming took 1 base from V and 6 from J; bases not matched to a gene: 5. The CDR3 contains 15 residues. Per germline, CDR1 MNHNS and CDR2 SASEGT. The CDR3 loop reads CASSEGQGMPGELFF. DNA of the CDR3: TGTGCCAGCAGTGAAGGACAGGGTATGCCCGGGGAGCTGTTTTTT.

V gene TRBV3-1 (or the pseudogene TRBV3-2) combines with J gene TRBJ2-1; possibly TRBD1 for D (6 bases). Between the trimmed V and J ends, which lost 7 bases and 0 bases, there was a span of 19 bases. The CDR3 spans 17 residues. Germline V gene lookup returns CDR1 LGHDT and CDR2 YNNKEL (reference sequence). The CDR3 is CASTTHTRGSSYNEQFF. CDR3 coding DNA: TGTGCCAGCACCACGCACACTAGGGGGAGCTCCTACAATGAGCAGTTCTTC.

The V gene is TRBV2, the J gene TRBJ2-5, with 7 positions matching TRBD2. Germline V gene sequence: CDR1 SNHLY, CDR2 FYNNEI. V was pared by 2 bases and J by 3 bases, with 12 bases of the junction left unmatched. The CDR3 loop spans 17 amino acids. The CDR3 bases are TGTGCCAGCAGTGAATCGGGACTGGGGAGGGGAGAAGAGACCCAGTACTTC. The encoded protein is CASSESGLGRGEETQYF.

This clone was seen only a few times. V gene TRBV19 combines with J gene TRBJ1-2, with a tentative D call TRBD1 (6 bases). This CDR3 region has 14 residues. Germline lookup yields CDR1 LNHDA and CDR2 SQIVND (reference sequence). Trimming cost V 5 bases and J 2 bases, with 12 bases left between them. CDR3 residues: CASSSAQGNYGYTF. CDR3 sequence (DNA): TGTGCCAGTAGTTCAGCCCAGGGGAACTATGGCTACACCTTC.

The chain uses TRBV24-1 and TRBJ2-1, with D maybe TRBD2 (6 bases). Germline V gives CDR1 KGHDR, CDR2 SFDVKD. V lost 2 bases to trimming and J lost 4 bases, with 14 bases between them. The CDR3 has 16 residues. CDR3 residues: CATSDSFARGYNEQFF. As DNA, the CDR3 is TGTGCCACCAGTGATTCCTTCGCGCGGGGATACAATGAGCAGTTCTTC.

The V gene is TRBV18, the J gene TRBJ2-2; 7 bases match TRBD1. Germline V gives CDR1 KGHSH, CDR2 LQKENI. J was trimmed by 1 base and V by 3 bases; bases with no gene match: 5. The CDR3 contains 16 residues. This CDR3 is CASSPLTGRNTGELFF. The CDR3 nucleotides are TGTGCCAGCTCACCGCTGACAGGGAGGAACACCGGGGAGCTGTTTTTT.

The chain links TRBV27 to TRBJ1-5, with 8 nucleotides matching TRBD1. The germline V gene encodes CDR1 MNHEY and CDR2 SMNVEV (reference sequence). This CDR3 comprises 15 residues. V was clipped by 5 bases and J by 5 bases; unmatched bases: 8. This CDR3 reads CASSPGQGRYQPQHF. Here the CDR3 DNA reads TGTGCCAGCAGTCCCGGACAGGGTCGGTATCAGCCCCAGCATTTT.

The CDR3 loop reads CASSRGQDRGYGYTF. In DNA, the CDR3 is TGTGCCAGCAGTCGCGGACAGGATAGGGGCTATGGCTACACCTTC. V gene TRBV6-5 combines with J gene TRBJ1-2, with 7 bases fitting TRBD1. The CDR3 spans 15 residues. Unmatched junction bases numbered 10, after V lost 5 bases and J lost 4 bases. Germline V gene lookup returns CDR1 MNHEY and CDR2 SVGAGI.

Only one count was recorded for this clone. V usage is TRBV6-1 and J usage is TRBJ1-5; D is perhaps TRBD1 (6 bases). V was pared by 2 bases and J by 0 bases, with 11 bases between. CDR3 length: 16 residues. Per the germline V gene, CDR1 is MNHNS and CDR2 is SASEGT. CDR3 loop: CASSEPRQDSNQPQHF. The CDR3 DNA is TGTGCCAGCAGTGAACCTCGACAGGATAGCAATCAGCCCCAGCATTTT.

V and J are TRBV2 and TRBJ1-5; TRBD1 matches at 9 bases. Germline loops: CDR1 SNHLY, CDR2 FYNNEI. V lost 6 bases, J lost 15 bases, and 15 bases stayed unmatched. CDR3 length equals 14 residues. The CDR3 is CASRAGQGPGVGHF. DNA of the CDR3: TGTGCCAGCAGAGCGGGACAGGGCCCGGGAGTTGGGCATTTT.

The chain couples TRBV5-1 to TRBJ2-5; possibly TRBD1 for D (6 bases). The germline V and J ends were trimmed by 5 bases and 3 bases, with 14 bases remaining between them. The CDR3 sequence is 14 residues long. The germline CDR1 and CDR2 sequences are SGHRS and YFSETQ. CDR3 in DNA: TGCGCCAGCAGGTTCGGACAGATCGAAGAGACCCAGTACTTC. Its translation: CASRFGQIEETQYF.

This chain links TRBV28 with TRBJ2-7; 11 nucleotides agree with TRBD2. The CDR3 covers 18 residues. The germline V gene has CDR1 MDHEN and CDR2 SYDVKM. The junction had 17 bases not matched to a gene; V was cut back by 8 bases and J by 2 bases. The DNA of the CDR3 is TGTGCCAGCGGATATGCATCTGCGACTAGCGGGGTACCCTACGAGCAGTACTTC. It specifies CASGYASATSGVPYEQYF.

This chain connects TRBV19 to TRBJ1-2, with 9 bases aligning to TRBD1. Looked up from germline, CDR1 is LNHDA and CDR2 is SQIVND (reference sequence). This CDR3 has 15 amino acids. Trimming took 4 bases from V and 6 from J; bases not matched to a gene: 9. The CDR3 reads CASSRQQGAPDGYTF. Written as DNA, the CDR3 is TGTGCCAGTAGTAGACAACAGGGGGCGCCGGATGGCTACACCTTC. Supplemented by reference TRBV19 and TRBJ1-2, the full variable domain reads DGGITQSPKYLFRKEGQNVTLSCEQNLNHDAMYWYRQDPGQGLRLIYYSQIVNDFQKGDIAEGYSVSREKKESFPLTVTSAQKNPTAFYLCASSRQQGAPDGYTFGSGTRLTVV.

This chain uses TRBV2 with TRBJ2-7, with 7 positions matching TRBD1. Germline-derived CDR1 and CDR2 are SNHLY and FYNNEI. The CDR3 is made up of 14 amino acids. Trimming at V came to 8 bases and at J to 2 bases, leaving 9 bases not matched to a gene. The CDR3 here is CASGSRTGTYEQYF. CDR3 sequence (DNA): TGTGCCAGCGGAAGCAGGACAGGAACCTACGAGCAGTACTTC.

The chain couples TRBV6-5 to TRBJ1-1, with 9 bases aligning to TRBD1. Germline V gives CDR1 MNHEY, CDR2 SVGAGI. The V gene end was trimmed by 7 bases and the J gene end by 3 bases; junction bases not matched to a gene: 6. CDR3 size: 14 residues. CDR3 sequence: CASINRGRDTEAFF. CDR3 DNA sequence: TGTGCCAGCATTAACAGGGGGCGGGACACTGAAGCTTTCTTT.